Detailed here is one TCR beta chain. The record originates from a study of cytomegalovirus exposure and HLA in healthy donors. Researchers ran the PCR with 60 Vbeta and 13 Jbeta primers. Data came from immunoSEQ multiplex PCR; TCRdb stores just in-frame clones and leaves some out. Its table lists 85,000 to 90,000 clones. CDR1 and CDR2 (germline): SGHAT, FQNNGV. This CDR3 region has 14 residues. Trimming shortened V by 1 base and J by 3 bases, and 9 bases separated the two germline ends. The sequencing sample was made of PBMCs. This clonotype was sampled from a man aged 45 to 65 in good health and CMV-seropositive. The chain combines TRBV11-2 with TRBJ1-1; D unclear. The CDR3 here is CASSLARVYTEAFF. The CDR3 DNA sequence: TGTGCCAGCAGCTTAGCCCGAGTGTACACTGAAGCTTTCTTT. Based on the CDR3 plus reference TRBV11-2 and TRBJ1-1, the full variable domain is EAGVAQSPRYKIIEKRQSVAFWCNPISGHATLYWYQQILGQGPKLLIQFQNNGVVDDSQLPKDRFSAERLKGVDSTLKIQPAKLEDSAVYLCASSLARVYTEAFFGQGTRLTVV.